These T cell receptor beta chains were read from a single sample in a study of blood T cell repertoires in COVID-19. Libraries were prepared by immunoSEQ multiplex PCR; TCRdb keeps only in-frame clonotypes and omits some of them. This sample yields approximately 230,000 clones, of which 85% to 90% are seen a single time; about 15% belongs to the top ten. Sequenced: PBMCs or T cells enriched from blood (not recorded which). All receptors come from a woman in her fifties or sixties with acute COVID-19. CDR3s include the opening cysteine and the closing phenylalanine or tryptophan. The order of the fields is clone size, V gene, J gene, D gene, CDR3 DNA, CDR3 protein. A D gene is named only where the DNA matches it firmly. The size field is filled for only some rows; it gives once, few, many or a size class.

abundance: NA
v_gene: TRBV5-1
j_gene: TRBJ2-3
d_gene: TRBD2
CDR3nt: TGCGCCAGCAGCTTGGGTGGGACTAGCGGCAGCACAGATACGCAGTATTTT
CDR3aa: CASSLGGTSGSTDTQYF

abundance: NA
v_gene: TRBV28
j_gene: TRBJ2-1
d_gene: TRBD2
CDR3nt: TGTGCCAGCAGTCCACCGGGACTAGCTGTCTCCAATGAGCAGTTCTTC
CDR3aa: CASSPPGLAVSNEQFF

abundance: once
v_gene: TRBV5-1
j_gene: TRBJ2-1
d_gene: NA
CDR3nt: TGCGCCAGCAGTCTAGGTGGTCGGCCCTCCAATGAGCAGTTCTTC
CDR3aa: CASSLGGRPSNEQFF

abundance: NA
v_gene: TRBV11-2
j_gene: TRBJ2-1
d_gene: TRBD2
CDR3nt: TGTGCCAGCAGGCGGTGGGCGGGAGGCACATACAATGAGCAGTTCTTC
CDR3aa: CASRRWAGGTYNEQFF

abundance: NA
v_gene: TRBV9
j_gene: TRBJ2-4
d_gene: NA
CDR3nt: TGTGCCAGCAGCGTAAAAGCGGACAGCCTCTTGTACTTC
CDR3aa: CASSVKADSLLYF

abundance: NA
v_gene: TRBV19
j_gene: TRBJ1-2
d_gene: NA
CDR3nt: TGTGCCAGTAGTCCGGGGGACTCTAACTATGGCTACACCTTC
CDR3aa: CASSPGDSNYGYTF

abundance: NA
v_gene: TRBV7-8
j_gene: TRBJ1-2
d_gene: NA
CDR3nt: TGTGCCAGCAGCCTCCCGGAGGCGGAACTATATGGCTACACCTTC
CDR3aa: CASSLPEAELYGYTF

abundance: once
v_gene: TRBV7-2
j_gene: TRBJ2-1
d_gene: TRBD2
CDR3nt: TGTGCCAGCAGCACGGGACTAGCGGGAGGTAATGAGCAGTTCTTC
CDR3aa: CASSTGLAGGNEQFF

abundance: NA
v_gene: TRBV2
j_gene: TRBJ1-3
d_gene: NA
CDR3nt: TGTGCCAGCAGGGAGGATGTGAACTCTGGAAACACCATATATTTT
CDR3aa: CASREDVNSGNTIYF

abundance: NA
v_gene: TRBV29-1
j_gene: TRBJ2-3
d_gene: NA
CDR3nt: TGCAGCGTGGCCAGCGGAACCACAGATACGCAGTATTTT
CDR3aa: CSVASGTTDTQYF

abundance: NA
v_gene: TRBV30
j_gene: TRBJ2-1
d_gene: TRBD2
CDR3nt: TGTGCCTGGAGTGTCCCCCCTAAAACTAGCGGGAGAATCAATGAGCAGTTCTTC
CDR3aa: CAWSVPPKTSGRINEQFF

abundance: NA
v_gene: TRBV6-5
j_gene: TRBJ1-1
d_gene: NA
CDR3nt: TGTGCCAGCAGGCAACAGGTGATCACTGAAGCTTTCTTT
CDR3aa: CASRQQVITEAFF

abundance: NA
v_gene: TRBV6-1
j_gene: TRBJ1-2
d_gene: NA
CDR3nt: TGTGCCAGCAGTGAAGCACCAGGGTTGGGTGGCTACACCTTC
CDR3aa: CASSEAPGLGGYTF

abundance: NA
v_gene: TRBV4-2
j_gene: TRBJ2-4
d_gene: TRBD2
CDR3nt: TGTGCCAGCAGCCAAGGGGGTAGCGGGAGAGCCAAAAACATTCAGTACTTC
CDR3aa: CASSQGGSGRAKNIQYF

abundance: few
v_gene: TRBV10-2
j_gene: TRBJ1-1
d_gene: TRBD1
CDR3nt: TGCGCCAGCAGAGACTTTGTCGGGACAGCGAACACTGAAGCTTTCTTT
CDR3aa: CASRDFVGTANTEAFF

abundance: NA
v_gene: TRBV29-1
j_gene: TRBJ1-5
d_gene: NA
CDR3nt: TGCAGCGTTTCAGGGGACGTGGGCAATCAGCCCCAGCATTTT
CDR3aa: CSVSGDVGNQPQHF

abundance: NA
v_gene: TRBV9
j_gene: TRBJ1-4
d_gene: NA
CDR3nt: TGTGCCAGCAGCCCCTGGGGGGGGTTTGAAAAACTGTTTTTT
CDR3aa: CASSPWGGFEKLFF

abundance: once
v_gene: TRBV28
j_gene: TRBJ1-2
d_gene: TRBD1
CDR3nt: TGTGCCACCCGACTGGCAGGGGGCAATGGCTACACCTTC
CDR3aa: CATRLAGGNGYTF

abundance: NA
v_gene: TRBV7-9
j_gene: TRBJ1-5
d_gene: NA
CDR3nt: TGTGCCAGCAGCTTAGCACCCGGGCAGCCCCAGCATTTT
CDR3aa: CASSLAPGQPQHF

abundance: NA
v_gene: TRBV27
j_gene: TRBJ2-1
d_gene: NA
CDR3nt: TGTGCCAGCAGTTCCGCGGGCCATGAGCAGTTCTTC
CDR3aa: CASSSAGHEQFF

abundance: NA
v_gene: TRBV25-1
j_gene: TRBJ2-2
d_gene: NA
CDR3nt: TGTGCCAGCAGTGATCGGCAGACAGTTACCGGGGAGCTGTTTTTT
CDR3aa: CASSDRQTVTGELFF

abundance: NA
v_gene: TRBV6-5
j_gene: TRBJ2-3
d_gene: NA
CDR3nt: TGTGCCAGTTCTGAGACATACACAGATACGCAGTATTTT
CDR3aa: CASSETYTDTQYF

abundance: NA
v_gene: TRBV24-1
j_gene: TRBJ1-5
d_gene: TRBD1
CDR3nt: TGTGCCACCAGTGATCTGGAGGACAGGGGCAATCAGCCCCAGCATTTT
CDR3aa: CATSDLEDRGNQPQHF

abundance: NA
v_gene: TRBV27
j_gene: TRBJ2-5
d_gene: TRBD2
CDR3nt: TGTGCCAGCAGTTCAGGACTAGCGGGAGTTGGAGAGACCCAGTACTTC
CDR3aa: CASSSGLAGVGETQYF

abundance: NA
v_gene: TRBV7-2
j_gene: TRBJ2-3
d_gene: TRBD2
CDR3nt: TGTGCCAGCAGCTTAGGGTTCTCGACTAGCGGGAGGCGCACAGATACGCAGTATTTT
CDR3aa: CASSLGFSTSGRRTDTQYF

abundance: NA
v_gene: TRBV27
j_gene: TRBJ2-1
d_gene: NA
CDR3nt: TGTGCCAGCAGTTTGGCTAGCGCCCTTCCCTACAATGAGCAGTTCTTC
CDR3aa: CASSLASALPYNEQFF

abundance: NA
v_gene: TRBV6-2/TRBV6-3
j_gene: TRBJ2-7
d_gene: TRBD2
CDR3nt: TGTGCCAGCAACCCTAGCGGGAGGGGTTACGAGCAGTACTTC
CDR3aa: CASNPSGRGYEQYF

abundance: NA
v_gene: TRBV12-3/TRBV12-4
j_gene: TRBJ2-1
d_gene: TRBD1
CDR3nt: TGTGCCAGCAGTTTCTGGGGACAGTATGAGCAGTTCTTC
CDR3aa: CASSFWGQYEQFF

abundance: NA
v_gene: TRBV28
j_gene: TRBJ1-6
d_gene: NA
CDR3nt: TGTGCCAGCAGTTTCGGGGGTCGGGGGGCGAATTCACCCCTCCACTTT
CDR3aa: CASSFGGRGANSPLHF

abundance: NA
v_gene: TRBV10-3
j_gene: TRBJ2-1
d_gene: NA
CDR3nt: TGTGCCACGGCACCGCAGGGAAGGGCGTACAATGAGCAGTTCTTC
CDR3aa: CATAPQGRAYNEQFF

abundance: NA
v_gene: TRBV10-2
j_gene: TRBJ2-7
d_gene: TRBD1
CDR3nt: TGCGCCAGCAGTGAGTCTTCGGGACAGGGTTACGAGCAGTACTTC
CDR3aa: CASSESSGQGYEQYF

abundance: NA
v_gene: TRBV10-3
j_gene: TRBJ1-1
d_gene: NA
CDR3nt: TGTGCCATCAGTCATCCCGGGAGTGAAGCTTTCTTT
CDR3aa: CAISHPGSEAFF

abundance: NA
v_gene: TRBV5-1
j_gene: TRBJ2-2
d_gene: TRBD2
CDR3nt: TGCGCCAGCAGCTTGAGGCTAGCGGGGGCCCGTGGCACCGGGGAGCTGTTTTTT
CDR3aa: CASSLRLAGARGTGELFF

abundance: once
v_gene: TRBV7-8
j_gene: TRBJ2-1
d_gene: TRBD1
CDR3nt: TGTGCCAGCAGCCCTTTCGGGGGACAGGGTTACAATGAGCAGTTCTTC
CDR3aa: CASSPFGGQGYNEQFF

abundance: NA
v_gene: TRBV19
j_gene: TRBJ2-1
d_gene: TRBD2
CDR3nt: TGTGCCAGTAGTATACTAGCGGGAGCCAATGAGCAGTTCTTC
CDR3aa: CASSILAGANEQFF

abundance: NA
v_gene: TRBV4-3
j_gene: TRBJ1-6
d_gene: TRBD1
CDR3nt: TGCGCCAGCAGCCCCGGACAGGGATGGTCACCCCTCCACTTT
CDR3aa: CASSPGQGWSPLHF

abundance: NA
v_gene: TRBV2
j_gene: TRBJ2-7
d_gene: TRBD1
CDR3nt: TGTGCCAGCCAGGCGACAGGGGTAAGAGGGGAGCAGTACTTC
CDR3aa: CASQATGVRGEQYF

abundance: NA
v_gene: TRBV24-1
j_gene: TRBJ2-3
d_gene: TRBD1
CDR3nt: TGTGCCACCAGTGATTACAGGGGTAGCACAGATACGCAGTATTTT
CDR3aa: CATSDYRGSTDTQYF

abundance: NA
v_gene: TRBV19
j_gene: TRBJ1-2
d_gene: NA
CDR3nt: TGTGCCAGTAGTCCTGGGGGCGGCTACACCTTC
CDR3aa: CASSPGGGYTF

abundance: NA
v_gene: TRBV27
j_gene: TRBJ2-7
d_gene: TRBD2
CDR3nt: TGTGCCAGCAGTCCTCGAACTAGCGGCCACGAGCAGTACTTC
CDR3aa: CASSPRTSGHEQYF

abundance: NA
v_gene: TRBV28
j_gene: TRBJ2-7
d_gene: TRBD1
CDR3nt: TGTGCCAGCAGTAGCCCGGGACAGGGGGACGAGCAGTACTTC
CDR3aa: CASSSPGQGDEQYF

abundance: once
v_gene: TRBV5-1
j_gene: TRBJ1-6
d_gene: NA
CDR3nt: TGCGCCAGCAGCTCTGAACAGGTGGGCGTTTCACCCCTCCACTTT
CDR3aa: CASSSEQVGVSPLHF

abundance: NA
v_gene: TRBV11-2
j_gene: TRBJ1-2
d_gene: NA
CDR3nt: TGTGCCAGCAGCCTCCGGACAGCCGGCGCCCTGCAAAACTATGGCTACACCTTC
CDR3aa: CASSLRTAGALQNYGYTF

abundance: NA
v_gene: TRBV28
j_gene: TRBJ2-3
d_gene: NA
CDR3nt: TGTGCCAGCAGTATGCCCGGGAGAAGCACAGATACGCAGTATTTT
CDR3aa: CASSMPGRSTDTQYF

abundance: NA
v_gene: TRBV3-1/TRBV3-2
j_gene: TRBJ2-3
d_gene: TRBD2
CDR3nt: TGTGCCAGCAGCCAAGGGCTTCAGGCTAGCGGGAGGAGGGATACGCAGTATTTT
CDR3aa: CASSQGLQASGRRDTQYF

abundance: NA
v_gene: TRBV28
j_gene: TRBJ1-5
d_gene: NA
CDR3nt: TGTGCCAGCAGTTTTAATTACAATCAGCCCCAGCATTTT
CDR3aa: CASSFNYNQPQHF

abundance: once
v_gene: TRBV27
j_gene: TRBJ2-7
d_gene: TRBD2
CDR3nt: TGTGCCAGCAGTTGGCGGGAGAACTACGAGCAGTACTTC
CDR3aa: CASSWRENYEQYF

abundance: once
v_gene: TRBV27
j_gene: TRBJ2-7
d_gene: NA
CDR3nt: TGTGCCAGCAGTCAGGGGCTAGCGGAATACTACGAGCAGTACTTC
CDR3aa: CASSQGLAEYYEQYF

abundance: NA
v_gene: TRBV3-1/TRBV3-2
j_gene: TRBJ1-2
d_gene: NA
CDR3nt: TGTGCCAGCAGCCATCTGTCTGGCTACACCTTC
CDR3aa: CASSHLSGYTF

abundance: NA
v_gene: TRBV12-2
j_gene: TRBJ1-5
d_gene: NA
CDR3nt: TGTGCAAGTCGCTTAGAAGCCGGGATCTATAGCAATCAGCCCCAGCATTTT
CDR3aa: CASRLEAGIYSNQPQHF

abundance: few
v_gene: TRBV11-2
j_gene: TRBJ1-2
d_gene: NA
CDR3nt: TGTGCCAGCAGCGATGGGAGCTACTATGGCTACACCTTC
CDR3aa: CASSDGSYYGYTF

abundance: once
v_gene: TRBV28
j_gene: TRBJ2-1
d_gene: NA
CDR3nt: TGTGCCAGCAGTTTGGTTGGCAGGTATGAGCAGTTCTTC
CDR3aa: CASSLVGRYEQFF

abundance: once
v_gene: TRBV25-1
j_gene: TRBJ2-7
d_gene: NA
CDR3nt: TGTGCCAGCAGTGATCCCTTCCTGCATGGAGGGTACGAGCAGTACTTC
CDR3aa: CASSDPFLHGGYEQYF

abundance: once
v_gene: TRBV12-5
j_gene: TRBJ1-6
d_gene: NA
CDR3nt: TGTGCTAGTGGTTTGGTCCACTTACTGAGCTCCTATAATTCACCCCTCCACTTT
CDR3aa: CASGLVHLLSSYNSPLHF

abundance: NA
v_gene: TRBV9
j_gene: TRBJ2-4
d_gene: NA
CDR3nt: TGTGCCAGCAGCGTAGGGACATCCGGCATTCAGTACTTC
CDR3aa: CASSVGTSGIQYF

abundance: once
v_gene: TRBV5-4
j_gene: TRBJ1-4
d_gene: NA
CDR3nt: TGTGCCAGCAGCTTGCGGCCAGGGGAGGGCGAAAAACTGTTTTTT
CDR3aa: CASSLRPGEGEKLFF